This note documents a single T cell receptor beta chain sequence. This CDR3 spans 13 amino acids. Germline V lookup: CDR1 SGHTA, CDR2 FQGNSA. With 5 bases clipped from V and 5 bases from J, the junction kept 4 bases outside the gene matches. As handled by the study authors: Reference gene primer amplification gave nucleated cell count estimates. TCRdb's table, derived via immunoSEQ multiplex PCR, lists solely in-frame clones and lacks some. V, J and clone size are those of that table, while D and trimming were read from the DNA. Counted here are some 80,000 clones, about 90% occurring once; the ten biggest clones make up about 2.7%. The entry originates in a study of blood T cell repertoires in COVID-19.

Specimen: peripheral blood. The J gene is TRBJ1-1, the V gene TRBV7-2, with 8 bases matching TRBD1. The sequence derives from a human donor in a cohort sampled during active COVID-19. The CDR3 here is CASSRTGRTEAFF. The DNA of the CDR3 is TGTGCCAGCAGCCGGACAGGGCGGACTGAAGCTTTCTTT. The variable domain in full, with the rest retrieved from reference TRBV7-2 and TRBJ1-1, is GAGVSQSPSNKVTEKGKDVELRCDPISGHTALYWYRQSLGQGLEFLIYFQGNSAPDKSGLPSDRFSAERTGGSVSTLTIQRTQQEDSAVYLCASSRTGRTEAFFGQGTRLTVV.